The 26 T cell receptor beta chains listed next were all sequenced from one sample in a study of Ad26.COV2.S vaccination and SARS-CoV-2 variants. Method: immunoSEQ multiplex PCR; TCRdb's copy keeps in-frame clones and lacks some. The repertoire holds about 380,000 clones, with approximately 83% as singletons. Treatment meaning: about 20 received Ad26.COV2.S at low or high dose, single or two shots; roughly 5 received placebo; per-sample allocation not given. The samples date from day 63 after the first vaccine or placebo injection. Here the sequenced sample was peripheral blood, taken in a trial of Ad26.COV2.S vaccine versus placebo. The source is a person between 18 and 59 years old who received the Ad26.COV2.S COVID-19 vaccine or a placebo.

V is TRBV9 and J is TRBJ1-2; no clear D. The CDR3 loop spans 15 amino acids. V lost 0 bases, J lost 8 bases, and 17 bases lay in between. Per the germline V gene, CDR1 is SGDLS and CDR2 is YYNGEE. CDR3 nucleotides: TGTGCCAGCAGCGTAGTGTCCGCGGGGTTAGAGGGCTACACCTTC. Translated: CASSVVSAGLEGYTF.

This clone was recorded a few times. CDR3 region: CASSLAGTSGGALYF. For the CDR3, the DNA is TGCGCCAGCAGCTTGGCCGGGACTAGCGGGGGGGCCCTCTACTTC. The chain carries TRBV5-1 and TRBJ2-7; TRBD2 matches 16 bases. CDR1 SGHRS and CDR2 YFSETQ come from the germline V gene. The CDR3 runs to 15 residues. Germline trimming cut 0 bases from V and 13 bases from J; bases unmatched to any gene: 7.

V and J are TRBV9 and TRBJ1-4; 7 nucleotides match TRBD1. Germline V lookup: CDR1 SGDLS, CDR2 YYNGEE. Trimming removed 3 bases from V and 6 bases from J; junction bases left unmatched: 5. The length of the CDR3 is 14 residues. The CDR3 bases are TGTGCCAGCAGCGCGAGACAGGGCGATGAAAAACTGTTTTTT. This codes for CASSARQGDEKLFF. Together with reference TRBV9 and TRBJ1-4, the CDR3 gives the full variable domain: DSGVTQTPKHLITATGQRVTLRCSPRSGDLSVYWYQQSLDQGLQFLIQYYNGEERAKGNILERFSAQQFPDLHSELNLSSLELGDSALYFCASSARQGDEKLFFGSGTQLSVL.

The CDR3 sequence: CASSLALHEQFF. The DNA of the CDR3 is TGTGCCAGCAGCTTAGCCTTACATGAGCAGTTCTTC. The chain has TRBV7-3 and TRBJ2-1; D gene ambiguous. The CDR3 has 12 residues. With 2 bases removed from V and 8 bases from J, the gap between germline ends came to 7 bases. Germline loops: CDR1 SGHTA, CDR2 FQGTGA.

CDR3: CASSLLATYNEQFF. CDR3 in DNA: TGTGCCAGCAGCTTACTAGCGACCTACAATGAGCAGTTCTTC. The chain combines TRBV7-9 with TRBJ2-1; the D gene is possibly TRBD2 (6 bases). This CDR3 is built from 14 residues. Trimming removed 2 bases from V and 2 bases from J, with 7 bases in between. The germline V gene has CDR1 SEHNR and CDR2 FQNEAQ (reference sequence).

The chain carries TRBV5-1 and TRBJ2-7, with 7 bases that match TRBD2. The junction had 6 bases not matched to a gene; V was cut back by 4 bases and J by 2 bases. Germline CDR1 SGHRS, CDR2 YFSETQ. This CDR3 has 14 residues. CDR3 DNA: TGCGCCAGCAGCGCGAGGGGAGGGGCCTACGAGCAGTACTTC. Its protein product is CASSARGGAYEQYF.

In this sample, this clone turned up a few times. The rearrangement joins TRBV7-6 to TRBJ1-3; D is uncertain. Germline V gene lookup returns CDR1 SGHVS and CDR2 FNYEAQ. Deletions cut 5 bases from V and 1 base from J, with 9 bases between. This CDR3 comprises 14 residues. The CDR3 is CASSPGGSGNTIYF. The CDR3 nucleotides are TGTGCCAGCAGCCCGGGAGGTTCTGGAAACACCATATATTTT.

The CDR3 sequence: CASSLEGQPAYEQYF. The DNA of the CDR3 is TGCGCCAGCAGCTTGGAGGGACAGCCCGCCTACGAGCAGTACTTC. The rearrangement uses TRBV5-1 and TRBJ2-7, with 7 nucleotides matching TRBD1. Germline V gene sequence: CDR1 SGHRS, CDR2 YFSETQ. Trimming at V came to 0 bases and at J to 2 bases, leaving 5 bases not matched to a gene. This CDR3 has 15 amino acids.

The rearrangement uses TRBV7-3 and TRBJ2-1; D may be TRBD1 (5 bases). CDR3 length: 13 amino acids. Germline V gene data show CDR1 as SGHTA and CDR2 as FQGTGA. The germline V and J ends were trimmed by 4 bases and 10 bases, with 14 bases remaining between them. CDR3 bases: TGTGCCAGCAGCTCCTCGAATCAGGGCGAGCAGTTCTTC. Translated, it gives CASSSSNQGEQFF.

The chain has TRBV11-2 and TRBJ2-7; D tentatively fits TRBD1 or TRBD2 (5 bases each). V lost 8 bases and J 3 bases, leaving 20 bases between the germline ends. The CDR3 spans 15 residues. Per germline, CDR1 SGHAT and CDR2 FQNNGV. CDR3 sequence reads: CASSPPGRQLYEQYF. The CDR3 region has the DNA TGTGCCAGCTCCCCCCCGGGACGGCAGCTCTACGAGCAGTACTTC.

The V and J genes are TRBV7-9 and TRBJ2-3; tentatively, D is TRBD1 (6 bases). Germline lookup yields CDR1 SEHNR and CDR2 FQNEAQ (reference sequence). Between the trimmed V and J ends, which lost 7 bases and 6 bases, there was a span of 11 bases. The CDR3 consists of 12 residues. For the CDR3, the DNA is TGTGCCAGCACCCAGGGGCGGGATACGCAGTATTTT. It specifies CASTQGRDTQYF.

As to this clone: The sample carries other DNA sequences with the same CDR3. The V call is TRBV15, the J call TRBJ2-7; D call uncertain. Germline CDR1 reads LNHNV; CDR2 reads YYDKDF (reference sequence). Trimming stripped 0 bases from V and 5 bases from J, with 11 bases between. This CDR3 spans 14 amino acids. The CDR3 nucleotides read TGTGCCACCAGCAGAGACAGTGGAACCCACGAGCAGTACTTC. This gives the protein CATSRDSGTHEQYF.

This clone showed up just once. The rearrangement joins TRBV11-3 to TRBJ2-7, with D tentatively TRBD1 or TRBD2 (5 bases each). CDR3 size: 15 residues. Germline CDR1 and CDR2: SGHNT and YENEEA. V lost 2 bases, J lost 4 bases, and 15 bases lay in between. CDR3 bases: TGTGCCAGCAGCTTAACCCAGGGACGAGCTTACGAGCAGTACTTC. Its translation: CASSLTQGRAYEQYF.

The chain couples TRBV27 to TRBJ2-3; D not resolved. V lost 10 bases to trimming and J lost 1 base, with 15 bases between them. The CDR3 consists of 14 residues. Germline-derived CDR1 and CDR2 are MNHEY and SMNVEV (reference sequence). The chain's CDR3 is CATPPRSCTDTQYF. CDR3 coding DNA: TGTGCCACCCCGCCTAGGAGTTGCACAGATACGCAGTATTTT.

The gene calls are TRBV9 and TRBJ1-2; D remains ambiguous. The CDR3 sequence is 15 residues long. CDR1 is SGDLS and CDR2 is YYNGEE in the germline V gene. V was pared by 4 bases and J by 4 bases, with 17 bases between. The CDR3 DNA is TGTGCCAGCAGCCCGGACCCCTACAACCCCTATGGCTACACCTTC. It yields the protein CASSPDPYNPYGYTF.

The rearrangement joins TRBV3-1 (or the pseudogene TRBV3-2) to TRBJ1-1; no reliable D call. The V and J ends lost 4 bases and 1 base respectively, with 10 bases between them. Germline V gives CDR1 LGHDT, CDR2 YNNKEL (reference sequence). The CDR3 contains 14 residues. The CDR3 DNA is TGTGCCAGCAGCCTCGGGGTAGGGAACACTGAAGCTTTCTTT. It specifies CASSLGVGNTEAFF.

The genes are TRBV2 and TRBJ1-5, with D unresolved. Looked up from germline, CDR1 is SNHLY and CDR2 is FYNNEI. This CDR3 contains 15 residues. The ends were cut back, 4 bases at V and 6 bases at J, with 16 bases in the middle. For the CDR3, the DNA is TGTGCCAGCAGTGCAGGACCGAGGCTCAGTCAGCCCCAGCATTTT. It codes for CASSAGPRLSQPQHF. The full variable domain, completed using reference TRBV2 and TRBJ1-5, is EPEVTQTPSHQVTQMGQEVILRCVPISNHLYFYWYRQILGQKVEFLVSFYNNEISEKSEIFDDQFSVERPDGSNFTLKIRSTKLEDSAMYFCASSAGPRLSQPQHFGDGTRLSIL.

CDR3 in DNA: TGTGCCAGCAGCTTGTGGGGCGTTGGCGAGCAGTACTTC. It yields the protein CASSLWGVGEQYF. This sequence joins TRBV5-5 and TRBJ2-7, with D perhaps matching TRBD1 (5 bases). The CDR3 spans 13 residues. CDR1 is SGHKS, CDR2 YYEKEE, per germline (reference sequence). Trimming took off 1 base at V and 6 bases at J, with 11 bases between the two ends.

This clone was seen only a few times. The chain recombines TRBV5-6 with TRBJ1-1; D uncertain. Trimming cost V 2 bases and J 9 bases, with 17 bases left between them. This CDR3 is built from 14 residues. Germline lookup yields CDR1 SGHDT and CDR2 YYEEEE. In nucleotides, the CDR3 is TGTGCCAGCAGCTTTCTAGGGAGGGAGAGTAAAGCTTTCTTT. The encoded protein is CASSFLGRESKAFF.

The chain joins TRBV30 to TRBJ2-2, with D perhaps given as TRBD1 or TRBD2 (5 bases each). CDR1 is GTSNPN and CDR2 is SVGIG in the germline V gene (reference sequence). The CDR3 runs to 14 residues. V gave up 5 bases and J gave up 4 bases, with 14 bases separating them. CDR3 sequence: CAWENRGFTGELFF. CDR3 in DNA: TGTGCCTGGGAAAACCGGGGCTTCACCGGGGAGCTGTTTTTT.

This clone was observed once. The rearrangement uses TRBV28 and TRBJ2-3; 10 bases line up with TRBD2. The trim removed 5 bases at V and 8 bases at J, leaving 16 bases unmatched. From germline, CDR1 is MDHEN and CDR2 SYDVKM. The CDR3 extends over 17 amino acids. The chain's CDR3 is CASSPPHERGGRATQYF. CDR3 coding DNA: TGTGCCAGCAGTCCCCCACACGAGCGGGGGGGCCGGGCTACGCAGTATTTT.

V and J are TRBV9 and TRBJ1-6; TRBD1 might be the D (6 bases). In germline, CDR1 is SGDLS, CDR2 YYNGEE. CDR3 length equals 16 residues. V gave up 3 bases and J gave up 4 bases, with 14 bases separating them. CDR3 amino acids: CASSARGGGYNSPLHF. The CDR3 nucleotides are TGTGCCAGCAGCGCAAGAGGGGGGGGATATAATTCACCCCTCCACTTT.

This chain links TRBV5-4 with TRBJ2-4, with D perhaps assigned TRBD1 or TRBD2 (5 bases each). The germline V gene encodes CDR1 SGHNT and CDR2 YYREEE (reference sequence). The V gene lost 4 bases and the J gene lost 6 bases, with 8 bases spanning the gap. The CDR3 runs 12 residues. For the CDR3, the DNA is TGTGCCAGCAGCCGTGGGGGAAACATTCAGTACTTC. Translating it yields CASSRGGNIQYF.

This clone has a handful of counts. This chain uses TRBV7-9 with TRBJ1-3; the D gene is possibly TRBD1 (5 bases). Trimming left V 3 bases short and J 8 bases short, with 8 bases between. From germline, CDR1 is SEHNR and CDR2 FQNEAQ (reference sequence). The CDR3 runs 12 residues. The CDR3 sequence is CASSFGGDTIYF. The CDR3 nucleotides read TGTGCCAGCAGCTTCGGGGGTGACACCATATATTTT.

This sequence joins TRBV7-9 and TRBJ1-1; 7 nucleotides agree with TRBD1. CDR3 length: 15 amino acids. Looked up from germline, CDR1 is SEHNR and CDR2 is FQNEAQ (reference sequence). V was pared by 4 bases and J by 5 bases, with 10 bases of the junction left unmatched. This chain's CDR3 is CASSSFVTGQTEAFF. CDR3 nucleotide sequence: TGTGCCAGCAGCTCATTCGTGACAGGGCAGACTGAAGCTTTCTTT.

The chain combines TRBV7-9 with TRBJ2-1, with no clear D. From germline, CDR1 is SEHNR and CDR2 FQNEAQ (reference sequence). The V end was cut by 2 bases, the J end by 7 bases, with 6 bases between. This CDR3 has 12 amino acids. DNA for the CDR3: TGTGCCAGCAGCTTATCTACAAATGAGCAGTTCTTC. Its protein is CASSLSTNEQFF.